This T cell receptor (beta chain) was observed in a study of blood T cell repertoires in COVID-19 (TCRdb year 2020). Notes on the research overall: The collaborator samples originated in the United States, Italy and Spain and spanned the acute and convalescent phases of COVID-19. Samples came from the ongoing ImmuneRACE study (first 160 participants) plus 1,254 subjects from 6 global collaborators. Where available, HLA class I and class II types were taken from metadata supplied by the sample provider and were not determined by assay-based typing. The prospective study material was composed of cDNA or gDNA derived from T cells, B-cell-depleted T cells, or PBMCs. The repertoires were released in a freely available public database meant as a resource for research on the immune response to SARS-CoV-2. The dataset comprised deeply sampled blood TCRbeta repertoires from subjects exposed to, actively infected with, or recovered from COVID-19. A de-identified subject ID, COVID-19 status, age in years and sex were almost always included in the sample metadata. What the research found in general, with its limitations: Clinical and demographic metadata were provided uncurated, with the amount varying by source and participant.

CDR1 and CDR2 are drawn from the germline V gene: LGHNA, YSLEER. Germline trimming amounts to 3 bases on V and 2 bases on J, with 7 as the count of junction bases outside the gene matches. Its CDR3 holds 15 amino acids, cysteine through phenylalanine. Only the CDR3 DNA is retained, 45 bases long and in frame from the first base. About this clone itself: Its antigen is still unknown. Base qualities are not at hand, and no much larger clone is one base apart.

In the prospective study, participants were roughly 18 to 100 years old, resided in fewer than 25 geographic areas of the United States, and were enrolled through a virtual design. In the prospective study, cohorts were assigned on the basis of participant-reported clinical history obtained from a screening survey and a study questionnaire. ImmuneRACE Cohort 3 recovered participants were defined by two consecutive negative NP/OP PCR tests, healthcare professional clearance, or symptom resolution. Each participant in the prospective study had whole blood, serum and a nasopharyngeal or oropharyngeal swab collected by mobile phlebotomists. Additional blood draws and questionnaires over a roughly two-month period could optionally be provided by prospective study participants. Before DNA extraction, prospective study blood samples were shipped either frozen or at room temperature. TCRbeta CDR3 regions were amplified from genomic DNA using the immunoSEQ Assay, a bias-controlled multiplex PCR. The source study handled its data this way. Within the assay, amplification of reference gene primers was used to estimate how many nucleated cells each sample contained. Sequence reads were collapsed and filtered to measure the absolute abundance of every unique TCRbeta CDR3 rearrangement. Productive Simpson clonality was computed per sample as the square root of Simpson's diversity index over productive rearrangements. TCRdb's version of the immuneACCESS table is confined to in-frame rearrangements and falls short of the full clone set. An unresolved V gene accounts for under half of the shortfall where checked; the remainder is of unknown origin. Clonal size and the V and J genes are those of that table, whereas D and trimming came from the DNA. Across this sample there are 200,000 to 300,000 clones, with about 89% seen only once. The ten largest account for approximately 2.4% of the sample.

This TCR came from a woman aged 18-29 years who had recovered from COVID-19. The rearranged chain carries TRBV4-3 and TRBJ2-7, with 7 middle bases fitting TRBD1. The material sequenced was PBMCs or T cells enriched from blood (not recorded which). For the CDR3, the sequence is CASSQTRDRPYEQYF. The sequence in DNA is TGCGCCAGCAGCCAGACCCGGGACAGACCCTACGAGCAGTACTTC.